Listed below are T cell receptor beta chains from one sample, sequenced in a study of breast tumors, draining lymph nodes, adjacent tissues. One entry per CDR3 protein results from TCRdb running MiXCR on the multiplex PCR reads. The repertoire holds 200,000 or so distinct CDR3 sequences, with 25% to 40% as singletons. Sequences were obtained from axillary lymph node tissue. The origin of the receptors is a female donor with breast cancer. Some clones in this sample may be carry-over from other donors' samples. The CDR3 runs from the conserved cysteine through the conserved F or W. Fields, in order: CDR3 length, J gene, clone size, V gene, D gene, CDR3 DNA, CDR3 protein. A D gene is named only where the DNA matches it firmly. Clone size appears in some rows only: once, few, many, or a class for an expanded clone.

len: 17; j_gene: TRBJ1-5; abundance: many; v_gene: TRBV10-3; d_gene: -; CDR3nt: TGTGCCATCAGTGAGTCGATCGGGGCATTAGGCTCTCAGCCCCAGCATTTT; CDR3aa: CAISESIGALGSQPQHF
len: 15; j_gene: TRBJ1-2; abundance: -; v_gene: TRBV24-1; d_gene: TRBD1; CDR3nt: TGTGCCACCAGTGTCTTGGGAACAGGGGATTATGGCTACACCTTC; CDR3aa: CATSVLGTGDYGYTF
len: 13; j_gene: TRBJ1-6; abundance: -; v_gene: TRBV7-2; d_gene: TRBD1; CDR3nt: TGTGCGAGCAGTAAGGGGGCTAATTCACCCCTCCACTTT; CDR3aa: CASSKGANSPLHF
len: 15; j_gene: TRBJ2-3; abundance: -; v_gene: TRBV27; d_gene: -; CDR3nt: TGTGCCAGCAGTTTATTGGCGGTTCGCACAGATACGCAGTATTTT; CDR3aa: CASSLLAVRTDTQYF
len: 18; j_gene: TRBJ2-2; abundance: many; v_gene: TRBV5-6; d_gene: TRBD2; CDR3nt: TGTGCCAGCAGCTTCATTCCTCTAGCGGGAGGAAACACCGGGGAGCTGTTTTTT; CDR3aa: CASSFIPLAGGNTGELFF
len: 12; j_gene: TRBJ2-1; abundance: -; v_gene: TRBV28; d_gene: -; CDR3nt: TGTGCCAGCGGGAGGCGGGAAGGTGAGCAGTTCTTC; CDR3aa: CASGRREGEQFF
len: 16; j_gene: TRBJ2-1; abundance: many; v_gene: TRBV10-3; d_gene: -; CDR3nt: TGTGCCATCAGTGAGTCGACTAGAGGAACCTACAATGAGCAGTTCTTC; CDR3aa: CAISESTRGTYNEQFF
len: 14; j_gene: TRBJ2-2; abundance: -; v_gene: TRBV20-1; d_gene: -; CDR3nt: TGCAGCGCTAGGGCGCCGACCAACACCGCGGAGCTGTTTTTT; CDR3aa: CSARAPTNTAELFF
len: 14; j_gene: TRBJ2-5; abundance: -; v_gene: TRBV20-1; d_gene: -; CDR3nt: TGCAGTGCCAACGCTCAAGCGAGGGAAGAGACCCAGTACTTC; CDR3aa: CSANAQAREETQYF
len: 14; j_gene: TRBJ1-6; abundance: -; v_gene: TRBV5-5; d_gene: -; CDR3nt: TGTGCCAGCAGCTTGGAGGACAGTTCTTCACCCCTCCACTTT; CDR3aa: CASSLEDSSSPLHF
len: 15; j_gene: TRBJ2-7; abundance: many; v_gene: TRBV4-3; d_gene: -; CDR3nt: TGCGCCAGCAGCCAAGATATATCTAGAGTCTACGAGCAGTACTTC; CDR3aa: CASSQDISRVYEQYF
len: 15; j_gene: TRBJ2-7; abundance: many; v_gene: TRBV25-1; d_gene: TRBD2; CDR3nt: TGTGCCAGCAGTGAACCCGCGGGGAGGGATCACGAGCAGTACTTC; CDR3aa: CASSEPAGRDHEQYF
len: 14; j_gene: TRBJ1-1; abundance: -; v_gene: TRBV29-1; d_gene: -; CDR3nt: TGCAGCGTTGAAGCCGAGGGGATGAACACTGAAGTTTTCTTT; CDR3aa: CSVEAEGMNTEVFF
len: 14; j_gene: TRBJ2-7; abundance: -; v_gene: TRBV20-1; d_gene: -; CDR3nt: TGCAGTGCTAGAAGTGGGGGGAGCTCCTACGAGCAGTACTTC; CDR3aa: CSARSGGSSYEQYF
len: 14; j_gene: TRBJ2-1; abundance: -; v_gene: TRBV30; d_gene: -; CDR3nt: TGTGCCTGGACCGCCACAACCCGGGGCGGGGAGCAGTTCTTC; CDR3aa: CAWTATTRGGEQFF
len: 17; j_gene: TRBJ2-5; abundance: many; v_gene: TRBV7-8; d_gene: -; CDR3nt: TGTGCCAGCAGCCGAGTCCTACGTTCGAGCGGCCAAGAGACCCAGTACTTC; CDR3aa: CASSRVLRSSGQETQYF
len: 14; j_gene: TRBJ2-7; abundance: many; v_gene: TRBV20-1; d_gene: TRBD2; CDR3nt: TGCAGTACCTCTACTAGCGGGAGACCCTACGAGCAGTACTTC; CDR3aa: CSTSTSGRPYEQYF
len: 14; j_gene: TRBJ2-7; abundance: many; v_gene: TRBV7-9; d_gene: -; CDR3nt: TGTGCCAGCAGCTTGGACTCCGAGCCGTACGAGCAGTACTTC; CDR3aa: CASSLDSEPYEQYF
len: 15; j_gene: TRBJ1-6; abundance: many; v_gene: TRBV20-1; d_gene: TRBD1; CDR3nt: TGCAGTGCTAGGGAAACAGGGGAGAGGACTTCACCCCTCCACTTT; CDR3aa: CSARETGERTSPLHF
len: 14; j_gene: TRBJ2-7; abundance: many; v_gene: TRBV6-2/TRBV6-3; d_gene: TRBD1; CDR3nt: TGTGCCAGCAGTGCTTGGGACAGGGTCTACGAGCAGTACTTC; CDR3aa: CASSAWDRVYEQYF
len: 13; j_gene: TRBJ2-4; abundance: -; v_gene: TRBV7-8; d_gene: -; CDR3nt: TGTGCCAGCAGCTTAGGTGCGCCAGGGAATCAGTACTTC; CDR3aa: CASSLGAPGNQYF
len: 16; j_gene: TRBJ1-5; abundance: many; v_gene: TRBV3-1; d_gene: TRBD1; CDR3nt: TGTGCCAGCAGCCAAGGTCATCAGGGGGCTGGGCAGCCCCAGCATTTT; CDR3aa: CASSQGHQGAGQPQHF
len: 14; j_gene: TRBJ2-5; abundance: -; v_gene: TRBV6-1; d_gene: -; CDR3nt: TGTGCCAGCAGTCATGACCTGTTGCAAGAGACCCAGTACTTC; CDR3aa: CASSHDLLQETQYF
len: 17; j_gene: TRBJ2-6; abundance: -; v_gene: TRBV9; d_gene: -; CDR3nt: TGTGCCAGCCGAAGAAGCAGGGCGGTAAGTGGGGCCAACGTCCTGACTTTC; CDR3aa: CASRRSRAVSGANVLTF
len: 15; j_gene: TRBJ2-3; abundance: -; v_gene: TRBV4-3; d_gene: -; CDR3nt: TGCGCCAGCAGCCAAGATTGGCAGGGCGGGGATACGCAGTATTTT; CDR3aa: CASSQDWQGGDTQYF
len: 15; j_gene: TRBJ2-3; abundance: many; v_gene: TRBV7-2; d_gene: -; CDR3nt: TGTGCCAGCAGCTTAAGTTGGTCAGACACAGATACGCAGTATTTT; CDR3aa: CASSLSWSDTDTQYF
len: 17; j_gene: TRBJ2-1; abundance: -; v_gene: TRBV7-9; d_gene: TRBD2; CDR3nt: TGTGCCAGCAGCTCTACGGGACTAGCGGGGGGCACCAATGAGCAGTTCTTC; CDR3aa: CASSSTGLAGGTNEQFF
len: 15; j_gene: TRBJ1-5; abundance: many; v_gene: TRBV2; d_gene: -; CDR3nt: TGTGCCAGCAGTGAATACAGATATAGCAATCAGCCCCAGCATTTT; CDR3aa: CASSEYRYSNQPQHF
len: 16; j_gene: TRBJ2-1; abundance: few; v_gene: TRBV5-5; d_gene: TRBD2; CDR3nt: TGTGCCAGCATCCTTGGGGGCGGGGGGGCCTACAATGAGCAGTTCTTC; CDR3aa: CASILGGGGAYNEQFF
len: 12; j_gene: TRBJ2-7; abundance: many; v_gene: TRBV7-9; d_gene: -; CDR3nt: TGTGCCAGCAGCTTCGAATCCTACGAGCAGTACTTC; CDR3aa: CASSFESYEQYF
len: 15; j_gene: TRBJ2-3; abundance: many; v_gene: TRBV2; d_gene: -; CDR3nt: TGTGCCAGCCGCCTTGTCGGGACGGGCACAGATACGCAGTATTTT; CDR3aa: CASRLVGTGTDTQYF
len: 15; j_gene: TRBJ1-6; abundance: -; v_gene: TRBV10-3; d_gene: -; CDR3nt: TGTGCCATCAGCCTTACGGGAGACTATAATTCACCCCTCCACTTT; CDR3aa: CAISLTGDYNSPLHF
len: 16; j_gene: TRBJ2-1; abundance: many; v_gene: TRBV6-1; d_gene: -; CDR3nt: TGTGCCAGCATTCGCCTAGACAGCACCTCCTACAATGAGCAGTTCTTC; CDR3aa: CASIRLDSTSYNEQFF